Below, 13 T cell receptor beta chains from the same sample are listed, as sequenced in a study of T-cell reconstitution after alpha-beta-depleted transplantation in children. Researchers prepared the TCRbeta library using unique molecular identifiers, the study reports. TCRdb used MiXCR to reprocess the PCR reads, holding one entry per CDR3 protein. The sample includes hundreds of thousands of distinct CDR3 sequences, around 13% seen only once; the top ten take around 6%. This specimen was PBMCs from the stem cell graft donor, taken from the stem cell graft. These receptors were collected from a human donor who donated a stem cell graft to a child with combined immunodeficiency.

This clonotype was seen at least ten times. J is TRBJ2-4 and V is TRBV5-6, with D hard to call. CDR3 length equals 12 residues. The V and J ends lost 4 bases and 6 bases respectively, with 8 bases between them. Germline V gene data show CDR1 as SGHDT and CDR2 as YYEEEE. The CDR3 sequence is CASSLLLNIQYF. The CDR3 DNA is TGTGCCAGCAGCCTACTACTAAACATTCAGTACTTC.

This clonotype appeared many times. This sequence joins TRBV7-9 and TRBJ2-7; TRBD2 might be the D (6 bases). The CDR3 length is 13 residues. Germline lookup yields CDR1 SEHNR and CDR2 FQNEAQ (reference sequence). V lost 5 bases and J lost 7, with 15 bases in between. The CDR3: CASSPWAGREQYF. For the CDR3, the DNA is TGTGCCAGCAGCCCGTGGGCGGGAAGGGAGCAGTACTTC.

There are a few counts of this clonotype. The chain is built from TRBV29-1 and TRBJ2-7, with a tentative D call TRBD2 (5 bases). The CDR3 extends over 14 amino acids. Deletions cut 6 bases from V and 0 bases from J, with 15 bases between. CDR1 and CDR2 from the germline V gene are SQVTM and ANQGSEA. The CDR3 region is CSVGASGISYEQYF. In DNA, the CDR3 is TGCAGCGTGGGAGCGTCCGGGATCTCCTACGAGCAGTACTTC.

This sequence joins TRBV29-1 and TRBJ2-1, with D perhaps matching TRBD1 (5 bases). The CDR3 spans 16 residues. Germline CDR1 is SQVTM and CDR2 is ANQGSEA. V gave up 4 bases and J gave up 0 bases, with 16 bases separating them. This chain's CDR3 is CSVGGAFTSSYNEQFF. CDR3 nucleotide sequence: TGCAGCGTTGGGGGCGCGTTCACGAGCTCCTACAATGAGCAGTTCTTC.

The chain uses TRBV5-4 and TRBJ2-1; TRBD2 might be the D (6 bases). V was shortened by 7 bases and J by 5 bases, with 22 bases between the two germline ends. Germline values: CDR1 SGHNT, CDR2 YYREEE (reference sequence). The CDR3 has 16 amino acids. CDR3 DNA sequence: TGTGCCAGCTTAGCCGGGGGAGCTTGGGGAAACAATGAGCAGTTCTTC. Translated: CASLAGGAWGNNEQFF. Supplemented by reference TRBV5-4 and TRBJ2-1, the full variable domain reads ETGVTQSPTHLIKTRGQQVTLRCSSQSGHNTVSWYQQALGQGPQFIFQYYREEENGRGNFPPRFSGLQFPNYSSELNVNALELDDSALYLCASLAGGAWGNNEQFFGPGTRLTVL.

This chain uses TRBV6-2 or TRBV6-3 with TRBJ2-1; 8 bases agree with TRBD1. V lost 3 bases and J lost 7; bases outside the gene matches: 2. Germline values: CDR1 MNHEY, CDR2 SVGEGT. There are 13 residues in the CDR3. The CDR3 DNA follows: TGTGCCAGCAGTTATTGGACAGGGAATGAGCAGTTCTTC. Translating gives CASSYWTGNEQFF.

This chain joins TRBV30 and TRBJ2-6, with 8 bases aligning to TRBD2. CDR3 length: 15 amino acids. Trimming removed 4 bases from V and 2 bases from J; junction bases left unmatched: 4. Germline CDR1 is GTSNPN and CDR2 is SVGIG (reference sequence). The CDR3 is CAWITGRAGANVLTF. The CDR3 coding sequence is TGTGCCTGGATCACCGGGAGGGCTGGGGCCAACGTCCTGACTTTC. The full variable domain, rest sourced from reference TRBV30 and TRBJ2-6, is SQTIHQWPATLVQPVGSPLSLECTVEGTSNPNLYWYRQAAGRGLQLLFYSVGIGQISSEVPQNLSASRPQDRQFILSSKKLLLSDSGFYLCAWITGRAGANVLTFGAGSRLTVL.

The chain is built from TRBV2 and TRBJ1-1; 11 positions agree with TRBD1. This CDR3 spans 14 amino acids. V lost 8 bases and J lost 2; bases outside the gene matches: 4. CDR1 and CDR2 (germline): SNHLY, FYNNEI. The CDR3 sequence is CASGDRGDNTEAFF. CDR3 nucleotides: TGTGCCAGCGGGGACAGGGGGGATAACACTGAAGCTTTCTTT. The full variable domain, its missing parts supplied by reference TRBV2 and TRBJ1-1, is EPEVTQTPSHQVTQMGQEVILRCVPISNHLYFYWYRQILGQKVEFLVSFYNNEISEKSEIFDDQFSVERPDGSNFTLKIRSTKLEDSAMYFCASGDRGDNTEAFFGQGTRLTVV.

This clonotype was picked up a small number of times. This sequence joins TRBV12-3 or TRBV12-4 and TRBJ2-3, with TRBD2 as a possible D gene (5 bases). Trimming shortened V by 8 bases and J by 6 bases, and 18 bases separated the two germline ends. This CDR3 spans 14 amino acids. The CDR3 reads CASHPPSSYDTQYF. The DNA for the CDR3 is TGTGCCAGCCACCCACCTTCTAGCTATGATACGCAGTATTTT.

This clonotype has more than one count but fewer than ten. This rearrangement joins TRBV20-1 to TRBJ2-3, with D unclear. CDR3 length: 12 amino acids. V lost 3 bases, J lost 2 bases, and 6 bases lay in between. Germline V lookup: CDR1 DFQATT, CDR2 SNEGSKA (reference sequence). The CDR3: CSASLTTDTQYF. The CDR3 DNA reads TGCAGTGCTAGTCTCACCACAGATACGCAGTATTTT.

This clonotype was detected a few times. A junction boundary mismatches the germline segment, possibly from a read error. Written as DNA, the CDR3 is TGTGCCAGCAGGTTAGACAGGCCGACCCAGTACTTC. Encoded protein: CASRLDRPTQYF. V gene TRBV7-2 combines with J gene TRBJ2-5; a possible D gene is TRBD1 (6 bases). The length of the CDR3 is 12 residues. CDR1 is SGHTA, CDR2 FQGNSA, per germline.

The rearrangement uses TRBV7-9 and TRBJ2-7, with D possibly being TRBD2 (6 bases). Trimming left V 5 bases short and J 1 base short, with 12 bases between. The V gene's germline CDR1 is SEHNR and CDR2 FQNEAQ (reference sequence). This CDR3 has 14 amino acids. The CDR3 reads CASSHAGYSYEQYF. CDR3 DNA sequence: TGTGCCAGCAGCCACGCGGGGTATTCCTACGAGCAGTACTTC.

This clonotype was recorded many times. The chain recombines TRBV7-2 with TRBJ1-3; perhaps TRBD1 as D (6 bases). Trimming left V 7 bases short and J 2 bases short, with 9 bases between. CDR1 is SGHTA and CDR2 is FQGNSA in the germline V gene. The CDR3 loop spans 13 amino acids. Here the CDR3 DNA reads TGTGCCAGCATTAGGGGGGCTGGAAACACCATATATTTT. It translates to CASIRGAGNTIYF.